Listed below are T cell receptor beta chains from one sample, sequenced in a study of blood T cell repertoires in COVID-19. The method was immunoSEQ multiplex PCR; TCRdb's version includes in-frame clones alone and lacks a portion of them. The top ten clones hold roughly 5.7% of a sample with 45,000 to 55,000 clones, less than 85% of them seen once. The source material was peripheral blood. The source is a human donor in a cohort sampled during active COVID-19. Each CDR3 is given with its conserved first and last residue. Each record gives: J gene, V gene, D gene, clone size, CDR3 protein, CDR3 DNA. D genes are given only for firm matches. Some rows mark clone size as missing; the rest say once, few, many or name a class of expanded clone.

j_call: TRBJ2-2; v_call: TRBV27; d_call: -; clone_size: -; cdr3_aa: CASSFIGANTGELFF; cdr3_nt: TGTGCCAGCAGTTTTATCGGTGCGAACACCGGGGAGCTGTTTTTT
j_call: TRBJ2-7; v_call: TRBV6-1; d_call: TRBD2; clone_size: -; cdr3_aa: CASSGSRGGAPRVYEQYF; cdr3_nt: TGTGCCAGCAGTGGGAGTCGGGGAGGGGCACCCCGCGTCTACGAGCAGTACTTC
j_call: TRBJ2-7; v_call: TRBV7-9; d_call: -; clone_size: -; cdr3_aa: CASSSQGYEQYF; cdr3_nt: TGTGCCAGCAGCTCACAGGGTTACGAGCAGTACTTC
j_call: TRBJ2-5; v_call: TRBV7-3; d_call: TRBD2; clone_size: -; cdr3_aa: CASSSSGGSGETQYF; cdr3_nt: TGTGCCAGCAGCTCCTCGGGGGGATCCGGGGAGACCCAGTACTTC
j_call: TRBJ2-2; v_call: TRBV7-3; d_call: -; clone_size: few; cdr3_aa: CASRSLTPTGELFF; cdr3_nt: TGTGCCAGCAGAAGCCTCACCCCTACCGGGGAGCTGTTTTTT
j_call: TRBJ1-4; v_call: TRBV21-1; d_call: -; clone_size: -; cdr3_aa: CASSEGRHLPRGKLFF; cdr3_nt: TGTGCCAGCAGCGAAGGAAGACACCTACCACGTGGAAAACTGTTTTTT
j_call: TRBJ1-6; v_call: TRBV10-3; d_call: TRBD1; clone_size: -; cdr3_aa: CAIRTGGNSPLHF; cdr3_nt: TGTGCCATCAGGACAGGGGGTAATTCACCCCTCCACTTT
j_call: TRBJ1-2; v_call: TRBV10-3; d_call: TRBD1; clone_size: -; cdr3_aa: CAISAPGQLNYGYTF; cdr3_nt: TGTGCCATCAGTGCCCCGGGACAGCTTAACTATGGCTACACCTTC
j_call: TRBJ1-4; v_call: TRBV12-3/TRBV12-4; d_call: -; clone_size: -; cdr3_aa: CASSLGPEKLFF; cdr3_nt: TGTGCCAGCAGTTTAGGCCCTGAGAAACTGTTTTTT
j_call: TRBJ1-1; v_call: TRBV25-1; d_call: -; clone_size: -; cdr3_aa: CASSAHGQPLPEAFF; cdr3_nt: TGTGCCAGCAGTGCTCATGGACAGCCCCTTCCTGAAGCTTTCTTT
j_call: TRBJ2-2; v_call: TRBV7-9; d_call: -; clone_size: -; cdr3_aa: CASSLEAGELFF; cdr3_nt: TGTGCCAGCAGCTTGGAGGCCGGGGAGCTGTTTTTT
j_call: TRBJ1-1; v_call: TRBV4-2; d_call: -; clone_size: few; cdr3_aa: CASSQGQMNTEAFF; cdr3_nt: TGTGCCAGCAGCCAAGGACAGATGAACACTGAAGCTTTCTTT
j_call: TRBJ1-6; v_call: TRBV6-1; d_call: TRBD1; clone_size: many; cdr3_aa: CASSDGQAKNSPLHF; cdr3_nt: TGTGCCAGCAGTGACGGACAGGCCAAGAATTCACCCCTCCACTTT
j_call: TRBJ1-1; v_call: TRBV7-8; d_call: -; clone_size: -; cdr3_aa: CASSYAGIMNTEAFF; cdr3_nt: TGTGCCAGCAGCTACGCAGGGATCATGAACACTGAAGCTTTCTTT
j_call: TRBJ1-1; v_call: TRBV4-1; d_call: -; clone_size: few; cdr3_aa: CASSQSTGKNTEAFF; cdr3_nt: TGCGCCAGCAGCCAGAGTACGGGGAAGAACACTGAAGCTTTCTTT
j_call: TRBJ1-3; v_call: TRBV6-5; d_call: -; clone_size: -; cdr3_aa: CASSYQEGLSGNTIYF; cdr3_nt: TGTGCCAGCAGTTACCAGGAGGGCCTCTCTGGAAACACCATATATTTT
j_call: TRBJ1-6; v_call: TRBV19; d_call: -; clone_size: many; cdr3_aa: CASSGAGSNWALHF; cdr3_nt: TGTGCCAGTAGCGGCGCAGGAAGTAATTGGGCCCTCCACTTT
j_call: TRBJ2-7; v_call: TRBV4-3; d_call: -; clone_size: -; cdr3_aa: CASGERGSYEQYF; cdr3_nt: TGCGCCAGCGGGGAACGGGGATCTTACGAGCAGTACTTC
j_call: TRBJ2-7; v_call: TRBV19; d_call: TRBD1; clone_size: -; cdr3_aa: CASSASPGTGLIEQYF; cdr3_nt: TGTGCCAGTAGTGCCTCTCCCGGGACAGGCCTTATAGAGCAGTACTTC
j_call: TRBJ2-3; v_call: TRBV6-5; d_call: TRBD2; clone_size: once; cdr3_aa: CASSFSGGRPDTQYF; cdr3_nt: TGTGCCAGCAGTTTTAGCGGGGGGCGACCAGATACGCAGTATTTT
j_call: TRBJ2-7; v_call: TRBV30; d_call: TRBD1; clone_size: -; cdr3_aa: CAWRRLDRGTYEQYF; cdr3_nt: TGTGCCTGGAGGCGCCTTGACAGGGGGACCTACGAGCAGTACTTC
j_call: TRBJ1-3; v_call: TRBV27; d_call: -; clone_size: -; cdr3_aa: CASSLYESSGNTIYF; cdr3_nt: TGTGCCAGCAGTTTATATGAGAGCTCTGGAAACACCATATATTTT
j_call: TRBJ1-1; v_call: TRBV7-2; d_call: -; clone_size: -; cdr3_aa: CASSSDRGTEAFF; cdr3_nt: TGTGCCAGCAGCTCGGACAGAGGCACTGAAGCTTTCTTT
j_call: TRBJ2-1; v_call: TRBV4-1; d_call: TRBD2; clone_size: -; cdr3_aa: CASSRGGLAVLGNEQFF; cdr3_nt: TGCGCCAGCAGCCGAGGGGGACTAGCGGTTCTGGGAAATGAGCAGTTCTTC
j_call: TRBJ1-2; v_call: TRBV20-1; d_call: -; clone_size: many; cdr3_aa: CSASELYGYTF; cdr3_nt: TGCAGTGCTAGTGAATTATATGGCTACACCTTC
j_call: TRBJ1-2; v_call: TRBV7-8; d_call: -; clone_size: many; cdr3_aa: CASSLLTGQGYTF; cdr3_nt: TGTGCCAGCAGCTTGTTGACAGGTCAAGGCTACACCTTC
j_call: TRBJ2-7; v_call: TRBV28; d_call: TRBD2; clone_size: -; cdr3_aa: CASSLGGLSRGYAKQYF; cdr3_nt: TGTGCCAGCAGTTTGGGAGGGTTATCACGAGGCTACGCGAAGCAGTACTTC
j_call: TRBJ2-1; v_call: TRBV6-5; d_call: TRBD2; clone_size: -; cdr3_aa: CASTYGLADFNEQFF; cdr3_nt: TGTGCCAGCACCTATGGGCTAGCGGATTTCAATGAGCAGTTCTTC
j_call: TRBJ1-1; v_call: TRBV20-1; d_call: -; clone_size: -; cdr3_aa: CSASSPNGEEAFF; cdr3_nt: TGCAGTGCTAGTAGTCCGAATGGCGAGGAGGCTTTCTTT
j_call: TRBJ2-5; v_call: TRBV11-2; d_call: TRBD2; clone_size: -; cdr3_aa: CASSLILAGAQGGTQYF; cdr3_nt: TGTGCCAGCAGCTTAATCCTAGCGGGGGCACAGGGAGGGACCCAGTACTTC
j_call: TRBJ1-2; v_call: TRBV29-1; d_call: -; clone_size: -; cdr3_aa: CSVEASYSSNGYTF; cdr3_nt: TGCAGCGTTGAGGCATCGTACAGTTCAAATGGCTACACCTTC
j_call: TRBJ2-2; v_call: TRBV6-5; d_call: TRBD1; clone_size: -; cdr3_aa: CASSYLDRVTGELFF; cdr3_nt: TGTGCCAGCAGTTACTTGGACAGGGTAACCGGGGAGCTGTTTTTT
j_call: TRBJ2-7; v_call: TRBV6-5; d_call: -; clone_size: -; cdr3_aa: CASSSQGYEQYF; cdr3_nt: TGTGCCAGCAGCTCCCAGGGCTACGAGCAGTACTTC
j_call: TRBJ1-2; v_call: TRBV19; d_call: -; clone_size: -; cdr3_aa: CASSLQGRGGYTF; cdr3_nt: TGTGCCAGTAGTCTCCAGGGGAGGGGTGGCTACACCTTC
j_call: TRBJ2-7; v_call: TRBV13; d_call: TRBD1; clone_size: -; cdr3_aa: CASSLPGGSYEQYF; cdr3_nt: TGTGCCAGCAGCTTACCAGGGGGTTCCTACGAGCAGTACTTC
j_call: TRBJ1-1; v_call: TRBV19; d_call: -; clone_size: -; cdr3_aa: CASSFRGLNTEAFF; cdr3_nt: TGTGCCAGTTCCTTCAGGGGCCTGAACACTGAAGCTTTCTTT
j_call: TRBJ1-1; v_call: TRBV30; d_call: -; clone_size: -; cdr3_aa: CAWSKGVRVVNTEAFF; cdr3_nt: TGTGCCTGGAGTAAGGGGGTCCGGGTCGTGAACACTGAAGCTTTCTTT
j_call: TRBJ2-3; v_call: TRBV11-2; d_call: TRBD1; clone_size: -; cdr3_aa: CASSPRQGITDTQYF; cdr3_nt: TGTGCCAGCAGCCCACGACAGGGTATCACAGATACGCAGTATTTT
j_call: TRBJ1-2; v_call: TRBV18; d_call: -; clone_size: -; cdr3_aa: CASSPIGYGYTF; cdr3_nt: TGTGCCAGCTCACCCATCGGCTATGGCTACACCTTC
j_call: TRBJ2-1; v_call: TRBV11-2; d_call: TRBD1; clone_size: -; cdr3_aa: CASSPRGTGGLNNEQFF; cdr3_nt: TGTGCCAGCAGCCCCCGGGGCACAGGGGGCCTGAACAATGAGCAGTTCTTC
j_call: TRBJ1-1; v_call: TRBV6-5; d_call: TRBD1; clone_size: few; cdr3_aa: CASSYRTGRTEAFF; cdr3_nt: TGTGCCAGCAGTTACCGGACAGGGCGCACTGAAGCTTTCTTT
j_call: TRBJ2-5; v_call: TRBV5-1; d_call: -; clone_size: -; cdr3_aa: CASRGGPGIQETQYF; cdr3_nt: TGCGCCAGCCGCGGCGGGCCCGGAATACAAGAGACCCAGTACTTC
j_call: TRBJ2-3; v_call: TRBV7-2; d_call: TRBD1; clone_size: few; cdr3_aa: CASSLAGTVSTDTQYF; cdr3_nt: TGTGCCAGCAGCTTAGCCGGGACAGTGAGCACAGATACGCAGTATTTT